This TCR beta chain was identified in a study of blood T cells in healthy people across ages. Details on this clonotype: One end of the junction does not line up with germline, which may come from a read error.

From germline, CDR1 is SGHDN and CDR2 FVKESK. The CDR3 extends over 16 amino acids. Through a sample-barcoded 5' primer and a J-beta primer mix, a second PCR was run for 7 to 11 cycles. TCRdb ran MiXCR on the 5' RACE reads and lists one entry per CDR3 protein. The sample lists some 1.5 million distinct CDR3 sequences, 28% occurring once. The sequenced material came from blood. This chain joins TRBV14 and TRBJ2-1, with TRBD2 matching 9 bases. The receptor comes from a woman aged 25 to 39 in good health. CDR3 loop: CTSSQGRREGYLRQFF. The CDR3 DNA follows: TGTACCAGCAGCCAAGGACGGCGGGAGGGCTATTTACGGCAGTTCTTC.